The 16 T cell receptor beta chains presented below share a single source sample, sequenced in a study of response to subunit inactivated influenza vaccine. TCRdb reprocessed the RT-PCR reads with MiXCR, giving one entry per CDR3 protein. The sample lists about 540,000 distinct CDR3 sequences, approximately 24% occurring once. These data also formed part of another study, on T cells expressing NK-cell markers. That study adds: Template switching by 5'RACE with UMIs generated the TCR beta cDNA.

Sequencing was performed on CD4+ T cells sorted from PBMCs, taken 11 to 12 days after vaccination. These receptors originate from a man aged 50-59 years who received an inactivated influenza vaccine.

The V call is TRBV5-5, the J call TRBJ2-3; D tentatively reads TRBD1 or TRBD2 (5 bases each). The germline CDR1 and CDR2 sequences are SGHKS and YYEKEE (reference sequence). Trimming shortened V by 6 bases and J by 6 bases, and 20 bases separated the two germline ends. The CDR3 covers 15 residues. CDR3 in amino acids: CASTVGLGRVDTQYF. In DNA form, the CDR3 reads TGTGCCAGCACTGTGGGGTTGGGGCGGGTGGATACGCAGTATTTT.

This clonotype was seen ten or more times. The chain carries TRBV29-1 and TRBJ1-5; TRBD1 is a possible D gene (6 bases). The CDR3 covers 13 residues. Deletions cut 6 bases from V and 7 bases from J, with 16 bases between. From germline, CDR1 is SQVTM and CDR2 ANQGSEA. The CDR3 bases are TGCAGCGTCAGAAAGGGGGAAGGGCAGCCCCAGCATTTT. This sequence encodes CSVRKGEGQPQHF.

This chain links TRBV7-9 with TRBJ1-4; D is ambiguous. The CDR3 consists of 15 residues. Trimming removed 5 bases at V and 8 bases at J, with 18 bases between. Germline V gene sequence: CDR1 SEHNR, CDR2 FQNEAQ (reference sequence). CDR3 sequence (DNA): TGTGCCAGCAGCCTCGAGACCGGCCAGAGGGAAAAACTGTTTTTT. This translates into CASSLETGQREKLFF.

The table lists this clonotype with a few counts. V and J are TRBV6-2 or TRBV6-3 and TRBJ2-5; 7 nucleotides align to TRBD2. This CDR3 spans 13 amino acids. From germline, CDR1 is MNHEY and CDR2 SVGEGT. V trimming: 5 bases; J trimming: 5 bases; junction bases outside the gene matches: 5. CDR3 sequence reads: CASSIAGRETQYF. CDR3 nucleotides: TGTGCCAGCAGTATAGCGGGCAGGGAGACCCAGTACTTC.

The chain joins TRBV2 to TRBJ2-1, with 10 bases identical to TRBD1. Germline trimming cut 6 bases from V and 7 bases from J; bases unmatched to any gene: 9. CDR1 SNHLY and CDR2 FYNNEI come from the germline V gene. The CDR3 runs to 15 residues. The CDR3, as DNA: TGTGCCAGCAGACTAGGGACAGGGGTGGGGAATGAGCAGTTCTTC. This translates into CASRLGTGVGNEQFF.

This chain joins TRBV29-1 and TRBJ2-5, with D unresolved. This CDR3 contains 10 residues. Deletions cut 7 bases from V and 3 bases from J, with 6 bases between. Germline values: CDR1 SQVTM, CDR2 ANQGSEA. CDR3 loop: CSGFEETQYF. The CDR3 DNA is TGCAGCGGGTTTGAAGAGACCCAGTACTTC. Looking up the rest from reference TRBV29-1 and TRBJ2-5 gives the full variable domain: SAVISQKPSRDICQRGTSLTIQCQVDSQVTMMFWYRQQPGQSLTLIATANQGSEATYESGFVIDKFPISRPNLTFSTLTVSNMSPEDSSIYLCSGFEETQYFGPGTRLLVL.

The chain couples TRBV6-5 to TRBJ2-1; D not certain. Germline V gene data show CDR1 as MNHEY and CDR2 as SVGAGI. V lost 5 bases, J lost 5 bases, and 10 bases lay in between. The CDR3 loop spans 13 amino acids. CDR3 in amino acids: CASSLPEHNEQFF. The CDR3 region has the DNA TGTGCCAGCAGTCTACCGGAGCACAATGAGCAGTTCTTC.

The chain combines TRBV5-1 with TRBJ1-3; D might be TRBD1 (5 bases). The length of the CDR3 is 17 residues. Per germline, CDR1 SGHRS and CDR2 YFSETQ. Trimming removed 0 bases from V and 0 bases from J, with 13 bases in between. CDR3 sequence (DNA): TGCGCCAGCAGCTTGGGGGCAGGGCCTTCCTCTGGAAACACCATATATTTT. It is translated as CASSLGAGPSSGNTIYF.

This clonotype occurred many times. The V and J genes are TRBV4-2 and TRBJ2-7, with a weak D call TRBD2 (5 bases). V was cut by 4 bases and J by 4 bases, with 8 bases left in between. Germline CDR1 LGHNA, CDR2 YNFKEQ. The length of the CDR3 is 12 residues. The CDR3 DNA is TGTGCCAGCAGCCGGACTTCATACGAGCAGTACTTC. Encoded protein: CASSRTSYEQYF.

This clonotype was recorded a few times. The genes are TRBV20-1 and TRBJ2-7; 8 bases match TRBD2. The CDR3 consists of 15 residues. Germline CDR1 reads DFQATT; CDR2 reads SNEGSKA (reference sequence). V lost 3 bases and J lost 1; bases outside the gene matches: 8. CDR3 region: CSARKAGVVSYEQYF. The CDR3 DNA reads TGCAGTGCTAGGAAAGCGGGAGTTGTATCCTACGAGCAGTACTTC.

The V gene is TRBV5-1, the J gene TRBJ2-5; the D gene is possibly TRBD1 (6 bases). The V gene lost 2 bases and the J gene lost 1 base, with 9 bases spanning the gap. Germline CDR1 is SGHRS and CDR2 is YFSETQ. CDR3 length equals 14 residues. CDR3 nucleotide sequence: TGCGCCAGCAGCTTAAAGACAGGCCAAGAGACCCAGTACTTC. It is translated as CASSLKTGQETQYF.

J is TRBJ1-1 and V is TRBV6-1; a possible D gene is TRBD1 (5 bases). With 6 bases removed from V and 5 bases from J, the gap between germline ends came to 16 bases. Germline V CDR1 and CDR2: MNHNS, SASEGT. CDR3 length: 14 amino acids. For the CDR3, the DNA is TGTGCCAGCAGCGCTCGGGGGGTTCGGACTGAAGCTTTCTTT. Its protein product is CASSARGVRTEAFF.

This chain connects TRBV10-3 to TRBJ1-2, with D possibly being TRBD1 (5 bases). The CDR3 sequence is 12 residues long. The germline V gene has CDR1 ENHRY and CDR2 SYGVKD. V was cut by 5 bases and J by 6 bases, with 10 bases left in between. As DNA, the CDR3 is TGTGCCATCAGTAACGGGGCTGATGGCTACACCTTC. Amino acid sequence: CAISNGADGYTF.

DNA of the CDR3: TGCAGCGTTGGGGAGTCTCCGGGTGAAAAACTGTTTTTT. Its protein product is CSVGESPGEKLFF. The chain carries TRBV29-1 and TRBJ1-4, with D unclear. This CDR3 has 13 residues. In germline, CDR1 is SQVTM, CDR2 ANQGSEA. Trimming stripped 4 bases from V and 7 bases from J, with 13 bases between. The full variable domain, in which reference TRBV29-1 and TRBJ1-4 provide the parts outside the CDR3, is SAVISQKPSRDICQRGTSLTIQCQVDSQVTMMFWYRQQPGQSLTLIATANQGSEATYESGFVIDKFPISRPNLTFSTLTVSNMSPEDSSIYLCSVGESPGEKLFFGSGTQLSVL.

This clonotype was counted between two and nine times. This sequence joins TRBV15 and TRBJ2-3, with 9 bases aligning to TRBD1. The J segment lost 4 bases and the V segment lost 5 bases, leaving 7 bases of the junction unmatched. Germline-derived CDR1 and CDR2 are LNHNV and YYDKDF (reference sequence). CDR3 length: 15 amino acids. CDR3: CATSADRGNPDTQYF. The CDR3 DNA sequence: TGTGCCACCAGCGCGGACAGGGGAAACCCAGATACGCAGTATTTT. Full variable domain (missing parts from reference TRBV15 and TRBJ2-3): DAMVIQNPRYQVTQFGKPVTLSCSQTLNHNVMYWYQQKSSQAPKLLFHYYDKDFNNEADTPDNFQSRRPNTSFCFLDIRSPGLGDTAMYLCATSADRGNPDTQYFGPGTRLTVL.

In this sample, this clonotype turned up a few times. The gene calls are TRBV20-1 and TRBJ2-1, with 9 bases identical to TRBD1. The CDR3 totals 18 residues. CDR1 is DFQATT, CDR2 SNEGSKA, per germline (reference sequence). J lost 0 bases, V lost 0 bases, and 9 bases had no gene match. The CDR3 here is CSARDLLTGGTSYNEQFF. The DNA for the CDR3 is TGCAGTGCTAGAGATCTCCTTACAGGGGGCACCTCCTACAATGAGCAGTTCTTC.